The rows below give T cell receptor beta chains drawn from one sample of a study of blood T cell repertoires in COVID-19. Some clones are missing from TCRdb's copy, which holds only in-frame ones; the method was immunoSEQ multiplex PCR. The sample records approximately 240,000 clones, 80% to 95% being singletons. Source material: peripheral blood. Receptors were obtained from a man between 25 and 39 years old with COVID-19, enrolled during active disease. CDR3s include the opening cysteine and the closing phenylalanine or tryptophan. The D gene is left open where the match is weak. Size is omitted from some rows. Given values are once, few, many or a class for expanded clones.

v_call,j_call,clone_size,d_call,cdr3_aa,cdr3_nt
TRBV13,TRBJ2-1,NA,TRBD1,CASSQRQGVYNEQFF,TGTGCCAGCAGCCAGCGACAGGGGGTCTACAATGAGCAGTTCTTC
TRBV6-5,TRBJ1-3,NA,NA,CASSTSPGQRNTIYF,NA
TRBV11-2,TRBJ1-2,NA,NA,CASSFTGSHGYTF,TGTGCCAGCAGCTTTACAGGGTCGCATGGCTACACCTTC
TRBV27,TRBJ2-2,NA,TRBD1,CASRDRVPGELFF,TGTGCCAGCAGGGACAGGGTTCCCGGGGAGCTGTTTTTT
TRBV6-5,TRBJ1-6,NA,NA,CASITDNNSPLHF,TGTGCCAGCATCACAGATAATAATTCACCCCTCCACTTT
TRBV18,TRBJ2-7,once,NA,CASSPEQNSYEQYF,TGTGCCAGCTCACCCGAACAGAACTCCTACGAGCAGTACTTC
TRBV5-1,TRBJ2-3,NA,NA,CASSPNPPGYHGDTQYF,TGCGCCAGCAGCCCAAACCCGCCGGGGTATCACGGAGATACGCAGTATTTT
TRBV3-1/TRBV3-2,TRBJ1-1,NA,NA,CASSQSGRVGAEAFF,TGTGCCAGCAGCCAATCTGGCAGGGTAGGGGCTGAAGCTTTCTTT
TRBV3-1/TRBV3-2,TRBJ2-1,NA,NA,CASSQGRSSYNEQFF,TGTGCCAGCAGCCAAGGAAGGAGCTCCTACAATGAGCAGTTCTTC
TRBV14,TRBJ2-1,NA,NA,CASSQERGGRDEQFF,TGTGCCAGCAGCCAAGAAAGGGGGGGCAGGGATGAGCAGTTCTTC
TRBV18,TRBJ1-4,NA,TRBD1,CASSGTENEKLFF,TGTGCCAGCTCAGGGACAGAGAATGAAAAACTGTTTTTT
TRBV10-3,TRBJ1-5,few,NA,CAISPNNQPQHF,TGTGCCATCAGTCCTAATAATCAGCCCCAGCATTTT
TRBV7-9,TRBJ2-7,NA,TRBD1,CASSYGQDNSYEQYF,TGTGCCAGCAGCTATGGACAGGATAACTCCTACGAGCAGTACTTC
TRBV6-6,TRBJ1-2,NA,NA,CASSSPANYGYTF,TGTGCCAGCAGTTCACCAGCTAACTATGGCTACACCTTC
TRBV27,TRBJ2-1,NA,TRBD2,CASSLGTSGVGSEQFF,TGTGCCAGCAGTTTAGGGACTAGCGGGGTAGGGAGTGAGCAGTTCTTC
TRBV27,TRBJ1-1,NA,TRBD1,CASSLGTGNTEAFF,TGTGCCAGCAGTTTGGGGACAGGGAACACTGAAGCTTTCTTT
TRBV27,TRBJ2-2,NA,TRBD2,CASSLSITTSGGDLDTGELFF,TGTGCCAGCAGTTTATCGATAACCACTAGCGGGGGGGACTTGGACACCGGGGAGCTGTTTTTT
TRBV2,TRBJ2-7,NA,TRBD2,CASSYGTSRGYEQYF,TGTGCCAGCAGTTACGGGACTAGCCGGGGCTACGAGCAGTACTTC
TRBV7-9,TRBJ2-6,NA,NA,CASSLGLSGANVLTF,TGTGCCAGCAGCTTAGGTTTATCTGGGGCCAACGTCCTGACTTTC